What follows describes a single TCR beta chain. As yet, its antigen is unknown. This CDR3 is built from 14 residues. V shed 8 bases and J shed 7 bases, with 20 bases lying between them. Looked up from germline, CDR1 is MNHEY and CDR2 is SMNVEV (reference sequence). Time point of the sample: cycle 4 day 1 (C4D1), after less than 7 weeks of nivolumab. Relapse was seen in all patients after autologous stem cell transplantation, and brentuximab vedotin exposure was variable. Sequencing was performed with immunoSEQ multiplex PCR; in TCRdb, only in-frame clones are kept and a portion is missing. Among around 60,000 clones, 87% were seen once, and the ten largest hold roughly 8.1%. The source of the sample is a study of PD-1 blockade in classical Hodgkin lymphoma. Study background: Patients received nivolumab 3 mg/kg intravenously every 2 weeks.

Whole-study findings and limits: Newly diagnosed and completely responding patients shared comparable baseline diversity. TCR diversity at baseline was reported to be reduced in newly diagnosed patients relative to healthy donors.

The chain links TRBV27 to TRBJ1-1, with D possibly being TRBD1 (6 bases). The sample was peripheral blood mononuclear cells (PBMCs), taken before the fourth cycle of nivolumab. This TCR was recovered from a human donor with classical Hodgkin lymphoma. The CDR3 bases are TGTGCCAGCGTAGCCGCCGGGGGGCTGGTTGAAGCTTTCTTT. Translated: CASVAAGGLVEAFF.